Below are 14 T cell receptor beta chains sequenced from a single sample in a study of early T cells in non-severe SARS-CoV-2 infection. TCRdb ran MiXCR on the 5' RACE reads and lists one entry per CDR3 protein. This table has some 46,000 distinct CDR3 sequences, approximately 6.1% appearing once. The specimen sequenced was whole blood. Receptors originate from an adult who was a healthcare worker with PCR-confirmed SARS-CoV-2 infection or an uninfected control (not recorded which).

Remarks on this clonotype: Just one base apart from a much larger clone, this may be a read error. The rearrangement joins TRBV20-1 to TRBJ2-2; perhaps D is TRBD1 or TRBD2 (6 bases each). The CDR3 is 13 residues long. Germline V gene data show CDR1 as DFQATT and CDR2 as SNEGSKA (reference sequence). DNA for the CDR3: TGCAGCGCTGAGGGGGGTAGAACCTGGGAGCTGTTTTTT. Translated, it gives CSAEGGRTWELFF.

In this sample, this clonotype turned up many times. V usage is TRBV12-3 or TRBV12-4 and J usage is TRBJ2-5, with TRBD2 as a possible D gene (5 bases). This CDR3 has 15 residues. Trimming took 6 bases from V and 0 from J, leaving 14 bases between them. CDR3 DNA: TGTGCCAGCAGATCCCTTGGACTGAACCAAGAGACCCAGTACTTC. Protein product: CASRSLGLNQETQYF.

This clonotype was seen more than once but under ten times. This chain uses TRBV15 with TRBJ2-3, with D perhaps TRBD1 or TRBD2 (6 bases each). The V and J ends lost 7 bases and 5 bases respectively, with 13 bases between them. CDR3 length: 13 amino acids. Germline assignment: CDR1 LNHNV and CDR2 YYDKDF (reference sequence). The chain's CDR3 is CATTRGRLDTQYF. Here the CDR3 DNA reads TGTGCCACCACCCGGGGGCGGTTAGATACGCAGTATTTT.

The rearrangement uses TRBV5-1 and TRBJ2-3, with D possibly TRBD2 on 7 matching bases. This CDR3 is built from 16 residues. With 2 bases removed from V and 1 base from J, the gap between germline ends came to 14 bases. In germline, CDR1 is SGHRS, CDR2 YFSETQ. CDR3 in DNA: TGCGCCAGCAGCTTCACGGGGGGCACCGGCACAGATACGCAGTATTTT. It yields the protein CASSFTGGTGTDTQYF.

This clonotype occurred many times. V gene TRBV6-6 combines with J gene TRBJ2-3, with D hard to call. Per the germline V gene, CDR1 is MNHNY and CDR2 is SVGAGI (reference sequence). The CDR3 loop spans 13 amino acids. V was pared by 5 bases and J by 1 base, with 7 bases between. CDR3 DNA: TGTGCCAGCAGTCCCCGCCGCACAGATACGCAGTATTTT. Protein product: CASSPRRTDTQYF.

This clonotype was recorded at least ten times. The rearrangement links TRBV25-1 to TRBJ2-3; 10 positions match TRBD2. Trimming cost V 3 bases and J 1 base; bases outside gene matches: 7. The length of the CDR3 is 17 residues. Germline V gives CDR1 MGHDK, CDR2 SYGVNS. The CDR3 is CASSDQTSGVGTDTQYF. CDR3 sequence (DNA): TGTGCCAGCAGTGACCAAACTAGCGGGGTAGGCACAGATACGCAGTATTTT.

This clonotype is medium-sized in the sample. This chain links TRBV7-9 with TRBJ2-1; D gene ambiguous. CDR1 is SEHNR and CDR2 is FQNEAQ in the germline V gene (reference sequence). V lost 5 bases and J lost 0, with 14 bases in between. This CDR3 contains 16 residues. In DNA form, the CDR3 reads TGTGCCAGCAGCACTCATACTACCAGCTCCTACAATGAGCAGTTCTTC. Protein product: CASSTHTTSSYNEQFF.

The table lists this clonotype with many counts. The V and J genes are TRBV6-6 and TRBJ1-1; tentative D call: TRBD1 (5 bases). The CDR3 runs 16 residues. V lost 6 bases and J lost 5, with 22 bases in between. Germline assignment: CDR1 MNHNY and CDR2 SVGAGI (reference sequence). This chain's CDR3 is CASSNPRGARGTEAFF. The CDR3, as DNA: TGTGCCAGCAGCAACCCCCGAGGGGCGCGAGGGACTGAAGCTTTCTTT.

The sample holds many counts of this clonotype. V and J are TRBV11-2 and TRBJ1-6; D call uncertain. The CDR3 is 15 amino acids. V gave up 1 base and J gave up 4 bases, with 8 bases separating them. Per the germline V gene, CDR1 is SGHAT and CDR2 is FQNNGV. This CDR3 reads CASSLGAVYNSPLHF. The CDR3 coding sequence is TGTGCCAGCAGCTTAGGGGCCGTTTATAATTCACCCCTCCACTTT.

This clonotype was seen a handful of times. The V call is TRBV7-2, the J call TRBJ2-7, with D unresolved. CDR3 length: 13 amino acids. The germline CDR1 and CDR2 sequences are SGHTA and FQGNSA. V lost 5 bases and J lost 0, with 8 bases in between. The CDR3 region is CASSLASSYEQYF. The CDR3 bases are TGTGCCAGCAGCCTCGCGAGCTCCTACGAGCAGTACTTC.

This clonotype appeared many times. V is TRBV12-3 or TRBV12-4 and J is TRBJ2-2; the match to TRBD1 covers 9 bases. The CDR3 covers 14 residues. With 6 bases clipped from V and 3 bases from J, the junction kept 2 bases outside the gene matches. The CDR3 DNA is TGTGCCAGCAGGCGACAGGGGGACACCGGGGAGCTGTTTTTT. This sequence encodes CASRRQGDTGELFF.

This chain links TRBV7-9 with TRBJ2-2; D not certain. The CDR3 extends over 14 amino acids. Germline CDR1 SEHNR, CDR2 FQNEAQ (reference sequence). Trimming took off 4 bases at V and 7 bases at J, with 13 bases between the two ends. The CDR3 sequence is CASSSSGGRGELFF. The CDR3 nucleotides read TGTGCCAGCAGCTCTAGTGGCGGTCGCGGGGAGCTGTTTTTT.

This clonotype has at least ten counts. The rearrangement links TRBV29-1 to TRBJ2-5; D call uncertain. V was pared by 4 bases and J by 3 bases, with 15 bases between. Looked up from germline, CDR1 is SQVTM and CDR2 is ANQGSEA. This CDR3 spans 14 amino acids. This CDR3 reads CSVAGAGGEETQYF. The CDR3 DNA is TGCAGCGTTGCCGGAGCAGGCGGAGAAGAGACCCAGTACTTC. Drawing the rest from reference TRBV29-1 and TRBJ2-5, the complete variable domain is SAVISQKPSRDICQRGTSLTIQCQVDSQVTMMFWYRQQPGQSLTLIATANQGSEATYESGFVIDKFPISRPNLTFSTLTVSNMSPEDSSIYLCSVAGAGGEETQYFGPGTRLLVL.

A few counts support this clonotype. The chain has TRBV7-6 and TRBJ2-7; D remains ambiguous. CDR1 is SGHVS, CDR2 FNYEAQ, per germline. The CDR3 extends over 13 amino acids. Trimming removed 1 base at V and 6 bases at J, with 10 bases between. Here the CDR3 reads CASSLGLESEQYF. The CDR3 nucleotides are TGTGCCAGCAGCTTAGGCCTAGAAAGCGAGCAGTACTTC. Variable domain in full (rest from reference TRBV7-6 and TRBJ2-7): GAGVSQSPRYKVTKRGQDVALRCDPISGHVSLYWYRQALGQGPEFLTYFNYEAQQDKSGLPNDRFSAERPEGSISTLTIQRTEQRDSAMYRCASSLGLESEQYFGPGTRLTVT.